These 17 T cell receptor beta chains were sequenced from one sample in a study of shared clonotypes between healthy human individuals. Libraries were prepared by immunoSEQ multiplex PCR; TCRdb keeps only in-frame clonotypes and omits some of them. The sample holds some 470,000 clones, 70% to 80% seen once. The sample comprised PBMCs. The receptors here all came from a woman aged 40 to 55 in good health. Some clones in this sample may be carry-over from other donors' samples.

V usage is TRBV19 and J usage is TRBJ2-3; 8 bases align to TRBD1. The CDR3 is 14 amino acids. Germline V gene lookup returns CDR1 LNHDA and CDR2 SQIVND (reference sequence). Unmatched junction bases numbered 0, after V lost 3 bases and J lost 1 base. CDR3 residues: CASSMGQGTDTQYF. The CDR3 nucleotides are TGTGCCAGTAGTATGGGACAGGGCACAGATACGCAGTATTTT.

Remarks on this clone: Other nucleotide sequences from this sample produce the same CDR3. V is TRBV5-1 and J is TRBJ1-1; D might be TRBD1 (6 bases). CDR1 and CDR2 (germline): SGHRS, YFSETQ. The CDR3 loop spans 15 amino acids. V was trimmed by 4 bases and J by 8 bases, leaving 21 bases between them. The chain's CDR3 is CASSGPGLGGTEAFF. CDR3 in DNA: TGCGCCAGCAGCGGGCCGGGTCTCGGGGGCACCGAAGCTTTCTTT.

This rearrangement joins TRBV7-9 to TRBJ2-7, with 7 bases that match TRBD2. The J segment lost 0 bases and the V segment lost 4 bases, leaving 3 bases of the junction unmatched. CDR1 and CDR2 from the germline V gene are SEHNR and FQNEAQ (reference sequence). The CDR3 runs 14 residues. The CDR3 protein is CASSSAGVSYEQYF. The DNA of the CDR3 is TGTGCCAGCAGCTCCGCGGGGGTCTCCTACGAGCAGTACTTC.

The genes are TRBV9 and TRBJ2-1, with 7 bases lining up with TRBD2. The CDR3 extends over 13 amino acids. The germline V gene encodes CDR1 SGDLS and CDR2 YYNGEE. The trim removed 0 bases at V and 9 bases at J, leaving 3 bases unmatched. The CDR3 nucleotides are TGTGCCAGCAGCGTAGTGACTAGCACTGAGCAGTTCTTC. Translated: CASSVVTSTEQFF. Together with reference TRBV9 and TRBJ2-1, the CDR3 gives the full variable domain: DSGVTQTPKHLITATGQRVTLRCSPRSGDLSVYWYQQSLDQGLQFLIQYYNGEERAKGNILERFSAQQFPDLHSELNLSSLELGDSALYFCASSVVTSTEQFFGPGTRLTVL.

A note on this clone: With a much larger clone just one base away, this may be a read error. CDR3: CAWSVLMNTGAFF. Here the CDR3 DNA reads TGTGCCTGGAGTGTTTTGATGAACACTGGAGCTTTCTTT. The chain is built from TRBV30 and TRBJ1-1; D ambiguous. The CDR3 consists of 13 residues. In germline, CDR1 is GTSNPN, CDR2 SVGIG (reference sequence).

This clone was counted a few times. The chain couples TRBV28 to TRBJ1-1; D possibly corresponds to TRBD1 (5 bases). CDR1 is MDHEN and CDR2 is SYDVKM in the germline V gene. V lost 3 bases, J lost 4 bases, and 12 bases lay in between. CDR3 length: 14 amino acids. CDR3 DNA sequence: TGTGCCAGCAGTTTTCCAGGGCTAGGCACTGAAGCTTTCTTT. Translating it yields CASSFPGLGTEAFF. The full variable domain, in which reference TRBV28 and TRBJ1-1 provide the parts outside the CDR3, is DVKVTQSSRYLVKRTGEKVFLECVQDMDHENMFWYRQDPGLGLRLIYFSYDVKMKEKGDIPEGYSVSREKKERFSLILESASTNQTSMYLCASSFPGLGTEAFFGQGTRLTVV.

The V call is TRBV6-1, the J call TRBJ2-7; a weak D match, TRBD2 (7 bases). The V gene lost 3 bases and the J gene lost 0 bases, with 12 bases spanning the gap. The length of the CDR3 is 15 residues. In germline, CDR1 is MNHNS, CDR2 SASEGT. The CDR3 DNA is TGTGCCAGCAGTGAGGGGGGGGCCACCTCCTACGAGCAGTACTTC. Translation gives CASSEGGATSYEQYF.

The V call is TRBV19, the J call TRBJ1-5, with D possibly matching TRBD1 (5 bases). This CDR3 comprises 16 residues. V dropped 6 bases and J dropped 7 bases, with 22 bases sitting between them. Germline V gene lookup returns CDR1 LNHDA and CDR2 SQIVND (reference sequence). CDR3 DNA sequence: TGTGCCAGTAGAGTTGACCGGGGCCACGGGGAACAGCCCCAGCATTTT. Translating gives CASRVDRGHGEQPQHF.

This clone was counted ten times or more. This chain uses TRBV28 with TRBJ1-1; 7 bases fit TRBD1. This CDR3 has 12 amino acids. CDR1 and CDR2 from the germline V gene are MDHEN and SYDVKM. Germline trimming cut 5 bases from V and 6 bases from J; bases unmatched to any gene: 3. CDR3 bases: TGTGCCAGCAGTAAGGGACAGTCTGAAGCTTTCTTT. It specifies CASSKGQSEAFF.

In this sample, this clone turned up once. V and J are TRBV19 and TRBJ2-6, with D tentatively TRBD2 (5 bases). The length of the CDR3 is 17 residues. Trimming took off 6 bases at V and 0 bases at J, with 15 bases between the two ends. CDR1 is LNHDA, CDR2 SQIVND, per germline (reference sequence). The CDR3 sequence: CASRVWTARSGANVLTF. CDR3 nucleotides: TGTGCCAGTAGGGTTTGGACTGCTCGCTCTGGGGCCAACGTCCTGACTTTC.

This chain uses TRBV6-5 with TRBJ1-2; D not resolved. V shed 8 bases and J shed 3 bases, with 13 bases lying between them. The germline V gene has CDR1 MNHEY and CDR2 SVGAGI. The CDR3 is 13 residues long. The CDR3 DNA reads as TGTGCCAGCCGTGACCAAGCGGACTATGGCTACACCTTC. This translates into CASRDQADYGYTF.

The V and J genes are TRBV9 and TRBJ2-2, with a possible D match to TRBD2 (5 bases). Germline V gene sequence: CDR1 SGDLS, CDR2 YYNGEE. The length of the CDR3 is 13 residues. Trimming took off 4 bases at V and 4 bases at J, with 8 bases between the two ends. CDR3 nucleotide sequence: TGTGCCAGCAGCATTCTAGCCACCGGGGAGCTGTTTTTT. Protein: CASSILATGELFF.

The chain carries TRBV5-6 and TRBJ1-6, with D tentatively TRBD1 (5 bases). CDR1 is SGHDT, CDR2 YYEEEE, per germline. This CDR3 is 15 amino acids long. V lost 2 bases, J lost 6 bases, and 12 bases lay in between. The CDR3 spells CASSFQGLGNSPLHF. Here the CDR3 DNA reads TGTGCCAGCAGCTTCCAGGGACTGGGTAATTCACCCCTCCACTTT.

CDR3 region: CASQIQGNGELFF. The CDR3 DNA is TGTGCCAGCCAGATACAGGGAAACGGGGAGCTGTTTTTT. The chain couples TRBV6-1 to TRBJ2-2, with D perhaps matching TRBD1 (6 bases). Germline V gives CDR1 MNHNS, CDR2 SASEGT. The CDR3 sequence is 13 residues long. V gave up 8 bases and J gave up 7 bases, with 14 bases separating them.

The V gene is TRBV6-5, the J gene TRBJ2-5; no reliable D call. The germline V and J ends were trimmed by 7 bases and 4 bases, with 7 bases remaining between them. This CDR3 contains 11 residues. Germline CDR1 MNHEY, CDR2 SVGAGI. CDR3 region: CASTGRETQYF. The CDR3 DNA is TGTGCCAGCACAGGTCGAGAGACCCAGTACTTC.

V is TRBV7-9 and J is TRBJ1-4; the match to TRBD1 covers 7 bases. V trimming: 1 base; J trimming: 7 bases; junction bases outside the gene matches: 6. This CDR3 has 15 amino acids. CDR1 SEHNR and CDR2 FQNEAQ come from the germline V gene (reference sequence). For the CDR3, the DNA is TGTGCCAGCAGCTTAGGAGGGGGCGGTGGTGAAAAACTGTTTTTT. Its translation: CASSLGGGGGEKLFF.

The rearrangement joins TRBV2 to TRBJ1-1; 8 bases fit TRBD1. Germline V gene data show CDR1 as SNHLY and CDR2 as FYNNEI. This CDR3 is built from 14 residues. V shed 4 bases and J 8 bases; nucleotides not matched to a gene: 9. The CDR3 DNA reads as TGTGCCAGCAGTGTAGGCGGACAGGGCGAAGAAGCTTTCTTT. Protein: CASSVGGQGEEAFF. Full variable domain (rest looked up from reference TRBV2 and TRBJ1-1): EPEVTQTPSHQVTQMGQEVILRCVPISNHLYFYWYRQILGQKVEFLVSFYNNEISEKSEIFDDQFSVERPDGSNFTLKIRSTKLEDSAMYFCASSVGGQGEEAFFGQGTRLTVV.